Listed here are 32 T cell receptor beta chains from one sample, sequenced in a study of CD8 T cells in ankylosing spondylitis. MiXCR, applied by TCRdb to the 5' RACE reads, yields one record per CDR3 protein. Seen here are about 88,000 distinct CDR3 sequences, 25% to 35% observed once, and the top ten hold roughly three fifths. Material for sequencing was blood, either unsorted or a sorted T cell fraction (not recorded which). These receptor sequences come from a male donor with ankylosing spondylitis or in good health (not recorded which).

This chain joins TRBV7-2 and TRBJ2-1; D is undetermined. The V gene's germline CDR1 is SGHTA and CDR2 FQGNSA. CDR3 length: 13 residues. Trimming stripped 1 base from V and 8 bases from J, with 9 bases between. CDR3 nucleotides: TGTGCCAGCAGCTTAGTTTTCGGCGATGAGCAGTTCTTC. Translating it yields CASSLVFGDEQFF.

This clonotype has ten or more counts. V gene TRBV20-1 combines with J gene TRBJ2-3; TRBD2 matches at 11 bases. The CDR3 length is 16 residues. V shed 3 bases and J 4 bases; nucleotides not matched to a gene: 9. Germline V gene lookup returns CDR1 DFQATT and CDR2 SNEGSKA (reference sequence). CDR3 nucleotides: TGCAGTGCTAGCCCCCCACTAGCGGGGGTCGCAGATACGCAGTATTTT. As protein: CSASPPLAGVADTQYF.

This clonotype has only a few counts. The CDR3 DNA reads as TGCAGTGCTAGAGCCCGGGTAAGGGATAGCAATCAGCCCCAGCATTTT. Its translation is CSARARVRDSNQPQHF. V is TRBV20-1 and J is TRBJ1-5; no firm D call. Trimming stripped 1 base from V and 0 bases from J, with 13 bases between. Germline V gives CDR1 DFQATT, CDR2 SNEGSKA (reference sequence). This CDR3 has 16 residues.

This chain connects TRBV5-6 to TRBJ2-3, with D possibly TRBD2 on 6 matching bases. The CDR3 covers 16 residues. V was shortened by 6 bases and J by 0 bases, with 17 bases between the two germline ends. Germline CDR1 SGHDT, CDR2 YYEEEE. The CDR3 DNA reads TGTGCCAGCACCGACCTGCGGAGGGATAGCACAGATACGCAGTATTTT. Translating gives CASTDLRRDSTDTQYF.

This clonotype was picked up a small number of times. The rearrangement joins TRBV5-5 to TRBJ2-7, with 9 bases matching TRBD1. The CDR3 spans 14 residues. With 4 bases clipped from V and 2 bases from J, the junction kept 4 bases outside the gene matches. Germline CDR1 and CDR2: SGHKS and YYEKEE (reference sequence). CDR3 sequence (DNA): TGTGCCAGCAGCCGTGGGACAGGGCCCTACGAGCAGTACGTC. Its protein product is CASSRGTGPYEQYV.

V usage is TRBV7-2 and J usage is TRBJ2-5, with unresolved D. Germline V gene lookup returns CDR1 SGHTA and CDR2 FQGNSA. Trimming stripped 5 bases from V and 7 bases from J, with 14 bases between. The CDR3 runs 13 residues. The CDR3 DNA follows: TGTGCCAGCAGCCAACTTTCATCAGGGACCCAGTACTTC. This sequence encodes CASSQLSSGTQYF. Full variable domain (rest looked up from reference TRBV7-2 and TRBJ2-5): GAGVSQSPSNKVTEKGKDVELRCDPISGHTALYWYRQSLGQGLEFLIYFQGNSAPDKSGLPSDRFSAERTGGSVSTLTIQRTQQEDSAVYLCASSQLSSGTQYFGPGTRLLVL.

The rearrangement links TRBV5-1 to TRBJ2-5; D unresolved. Looked up from germline, CDR1 is SGHRS and CDR2 is YFSETQ. CDR3 length: 13 residues. V lost 4 bases and J lost 8, with 15 bases in between. The CDR3 spells CASSRSEWGTQYF. In DNA, the CDR3 is TGCGCCAGCAGCAGATCCGAATGGGGTACCCAGTACTTC.

In its sample, this clonotype was seen a few times. The V gene is TRBV5-1, the J gene TRBJ1-1; D gene unclear. The germline V gene has CDR1 SGHRS and CDR2 YFSETQ. Trimming removed 0 bases from V and 2 bases from J, with 11 bases in between. The CDR3 is made up of 15 amino acids. CDR3 region: CASSLDLVFNTEAFF. The CDR3 DNA reads TGCGCCAGCAGCTTGGATCTAGTGTTCAACACTGAAGCTTTCTTT. The full variable domain, its missing parts supplied by reference TRBV5-1 and TRBJ1-1, is KAGVTQTPRYLIKTRGQQVTLSCSPISGHRSVSWYQQTPGQGLQFLFEYFSETQRNKGNFPGRFSGRQFSNSRSEMNVSTLELGDSALYLCASSLDLVFNTEAFFGQGTRLTVV.

This clonotype has just a few counts. V gene TRBV5-1 combines with J gene TRBJ1-4; D might be TRBD1 (5 bases). With 0 bases removed from V and 7 bases from J, the gap between germline ends came to 16 bases. CDR1 and CDR2 from the germline V gene are SGHRS and YFSETQ. This CDR3 has 16 residues. The CDR3 coding sequence is TGCGCCAGCAGCTTGGATACCGGGACCAGCGGTGAAAAACTGTTTTTT. Translation gives CASSLDTGTSGEKLFF.

The genes are TRBV7-8 and TRBJ2-1; 7 bases fit TRBD2. CDR3 size: 14 residues. V gave up 6 bases and J gave up 1 base; unmatched junction bases: 3. Germline V gene data show CDR1 as SGHVS and CDR2 as FQNEAQ. CDR3 DNA: TGTGCCAGCAGTCTAGCGGCATCCTACAATGAGCAGTTCTTC. Amino acids: CASSLAASYNEQFF.

This chain links TRBV29-1 with TRBJ1-2, with 11 nucleotides matching TRBD1. The CDR3 runs 12 residues. From germline, CDR1 is SQVTM and CDR2 ANQGSEA. Trimming took 7 bases from V and 5 from J; bases not matched to a gene: 3. The CDR3 spells CSGGQGAYGYTF. The CDR3 DNA is TGCAGCGGCGGACAGGGGGCTTATGGCTACACCTTC.

This clonotype was seen more than once but under ten times. The V gene is TRBV12-3 or TRBV12-4, the J gene TRBJ2-7; 8 nucleotides line up with TRBD1. Unmatched junction bases numbered 1, after V lost 3 bases and J lost 3 bases. The CDR3 is 13 amino acids. In DNA, the CDR3 is TGTGCCAGCAGTTTCGACAGGGGCTACGAGCAGTACGTC. This codes for CASSFDRGYEQYV.

The table lists this clonotype with a few counts. The J gene is TRBJ2-6, the V gene TRBV5-1; D is unclear. The V end lost 1 base, the J end lost 4 bases, and 3 bases lay between the germline ends. CDR1 and CDR2 from the germline V gene are SGHRS and YFSETQ. There are 13 residues in the CDR3. Written as DNA, the CDR3 is TGCGCCAGCAGCTTGACCGGGGCCAACGTCCTGACTTTC. It encodes CASSLTGANVLTF. Full variable domain (rest looked up from reference TRBV5-1 and TRBJ2-6): KAGVTQTPRYLIKTRGQQVTLSCSPISGHRSVSWYQQTPGQGLQFLFEYFSETQRNKGNFPGRFSGRQFSNSRSEMNVSTLELGDSALYLCASSLTGANVLTFGAGSRLTVL.

This clonotype was detected a few times. This chain uses TRBV5-1 with TRBJ2-7; D might be TRBD2 (5 bases). The germline gives CDR1 SGHRS, CDR2 YFSETQ. This CDR3 region has 16 residues. The ends were cut back, 4 bases at V and 4 bases at J, with 21 bases in the middle. The CDR3 loop reads CASSPGIILGSYEQYF. The CDR3 DNA sequence: TGCGCCAGCAGCCCGGGAATAATCCTAGGGTCATACGAGCAGTACTTC.

The V call is TRBV16, the J call TRBJ1-1; perhaps TRBD1 as D (5 bases). V lost 2 bases to trimming and J lost 6 bases, with 13 bases between them. Germline-derived CDR1 and CDR2 are KGHSY and FQNENV. This CDR3 comprises 14 residues. CDR3 amino acids: CASSQPGGGAEAFF. As DNA, the CDR3 is TGTGCCAGCAGCCAACCCGGCGGGGGTGCTGAAGCTTTCTTT.

This clonotype was detected only once. The chain links TRBV29-1 to TRBJ2-2, with no clear D. V lost 4 bases and J lost 1, with 7 bases in between. Germline CDR1 reads SQVTM; CDR2 reads ANQGSEA. The CDR3 is 13 residues long. CDR3 coding DNA: TGCAGCGTTGGATTACAGAACACCGGGGAGCTGTTTTTT. Translated: CSVGLQNTGELFF.

In DNA, the CDR3 is TGCAGTGCTCAGGCAGCGGGACAGGGACTCGGAAACACCATATATTTT. Translation gives CSAQAAGQGLGNTIYF. The V call is TRBV20-1, the J call TRBJ1-3; 9 bases line up with TRBD1. Unmatched junction bases numbered 12, after V lost 5 bases and J lost 4 bases. The CDR3 is 16 amino acids. In germline, CDR1 is DFQATT, CDR2 SNEGSKA (reference sequence).

This clonotype was detected only a few times. In DNA, the CDR3 is TGTGCCAGCAGCCCACTGGACAGGGGGAGTCTCGAGCAGTACGTC. It translates to CASSPLDRGSLEQYV. The gene calls are TRBV7-9 and TRBJ2-7; TRBD1 matches 10 bases. Looked up from germline, CDR1 is SEHNR and CDR2 is FQNEAQ (reference sequence). This CDR3 comprises 15 residues. V shed 5 bases and J 6 bases; nucleotides not matched to a gene: 10.

This clonotype was detected only a few times. CDR3 protein: CASSYTTEPQHF. In DNA, the CDR3 is TGTGCCAGCAGTTATACTACAGAGCCCCAGCATTTT. This chain connects TRBV12-3 or TRBV12-4 to TRBJ1-5; D remains unclear. The CDR3 totals 12 residues. Trimming took 4 bases from V and 8 from J, leaving 9 bases between them.

This clonotype was counted between two and nine times. The CDR3 sequence is CASSLAGGMNTEAFF. The CDR3 DNA is TGCGCCAGCAGCTTGGCGGGGGGAATGAACACTGAAGCTTTCTTT. The chain employs TRBV5-1 and TRBJ1-1, with D possibly matching TRBD1 (5 bases). CDR1 SGHRS and CDR2 YFSETQ come from the germline V gene. The CDR3 contains 15 residues. The V end lost 0 bases, the J end lost 0 bases, and 9 bases lay between the germline ends.

This chain uses TRBV7-8 with TRBJ1-5, with unresolved D. The CDR3 consists of 12 residues. Between the trimmed V and J ends, which lost 5 bases and 3 bases, there was a span of 5 bases. Germline CDR1 is SGHVS and CDR2 is FQNEAQ. For the CDR3, the DNA is TGTGCCAGCAGCCTGATCAATCAGCCCCAGCATTTT. It is translated as CASSLINQPQHF.

The CDR3 DNA follows: TGCAGTGCTAGAGTCGCCGAGGGGGGATCGTATAGCAATCAGCCCCAGCATTTT. Its protein product is CSARVAEGGSYSNQPQHF. This chain links TRBV20-1 with TRBJ1-5, with a possible D match to TRBD1 (6 bases). The V gene's germline CDR1 is DFQATT and CDR2 SNEGSKA (reference sequence). There are 18 residues in the CDR3. The V end was cut by 1 base, the J end by 0 bases, with 19 bases between.

The V and J genes are TRBV7-8 and TRBJ1-5, with D unclear. The CDR3 consists of 14 residues. Trimming took off 4 bases at V and 7 bases at J, with 14 bases between the two ends. Germline assignment: CDR1 SGHVS and CDR2 FQNEAQ. Here the CDR3 reads CASSSRLPYQPQHF. CDR3 nucleotide sequence: TGTGCCAGCAGCTCGAGGCTGCCCTACCAGCCCCAGCATTTT.

The chain recombines TRBV20-1 with TRBJ1-1; D not resolved. The V and J ends lost 3 bases and 7 bases respectively, with 9 bases between them. CDR3 length: 11 amino acids. The germline V gene encodes CDR1 DFQATT and CDR2 SNEGSKA (reference sequence). The CDR3 nucleotides read TGCAGTGCTAGCGCTTTCAGTGAAGCTTTCTTT. It encodes CSASAFSEAFF.

This clonotype was picked up one time. The V and J genes are TRBV20-1 and TRBJ2-3; 11 bases align to TRBD2. J lost 3 bases, V lost 6 bases, and 8 bases had no gene match. CDR1 and CDR2 (germline): DFQATT, SNEGSKA (reference sequence). The CDR3 is 15 amino acids. CDR3 residues: CSAPLAGGGTDTQYF. The CDR3, as DNA: TGCAGTGCCCCGCTAGCGGGAGGAGGTACAGATACGCAGTATTTT.

This clonotype has just one count. The CDR3 nucleotides read TGCGCCAGCAGCTTGGAGGGGCGCAGCACCGGGGAGCTGTTTTTT. Translated, it gives CASSLEGRSTGELFF. The chain uses TRBV5-1 and TRBJ2-2; tentative D call: TRBD1 (5 bases). The CDR3 contains 15 residues. Germline V gene lookup returns CDR1 SGHRS and CDR2 YFSETQ. V was shortened by 0 bases and J by 4 bases, with 10 bases between the two germline ends. Based on the CDR3 plus reference TRBV5-1 and TRBJ2-2, the full variable domain is KAGVTQTPRYLIKTRGQQVTLSCSPISGHRSVSWYQQTPGQGLQFLFEYFSETQRNKGNFPGRFSGRQFSNSRSEMNVSTLELGDSALYLCASSLEGRSTGELFFGEGSRLTVL.

The chain couples TRBV24-1 to TRBJ1-5; TRBD1 matches at 7 bases. The CDR3 is 15 amino acids. V gave up 5 bases and J gave up 1 base; unmatched junction bases: 4. The germline gives CDR1 KGHDR, CDR2 SFDVKD. In DNA form, the CDR3 reads TGTGCCACCAGTGGAGAGGGGGCAAGCAATCAGCCCCAGCATTTT. It is translated as CATSGEGASNQPQHF.

This clonotype was counted a few times. The rearrangement uses TRBV20-1 and TRBJ1-2; D unclear. The CDR3 totals 11 residues. Germline V lookup: CDR1 DFQATT, CDR2 SNEGSKA (reference sequence). V lost 3 bases, J lost 7 bases, and 9 bases lay in between. The DNA for the CDR3 is TGCAGTGCTAGGGTCCAGCGTGGCTACACCTTC. The encoded protein is CSARVQRGYTF.

The gene calls are TRBV9 and TRBJ2-3, with TRBD2 as a possible D gene (6 bases). This CDR3 has 15 residues. Germline CDR1 is SGDLS and CDR2 is YYNGEE. V gave up 9 bases and J gave up 2 bases, with 19 bases separating them. This CDR3 reads CATSGGGLHTDTQYF. CDR3 nucleotide sequence: TGTGCCACCTCGGGTGGGGGACTCCACACAGATACGCAGTATTTT.

The genes are TRBV7-9 and TRBJ2-1; perhaps TRBD1 as D (6 bases). The germline V gene encodes CDR1 SEHNR and CDR2 FQNEAQ (reference sequence). The ends were cut back, 5 bases at V and 6 bases at J, with 17 bases in the middle. This CDR3 has 15 amino acids. This CDR3 reads CASSRLVGATNEQFF. In DNA, the CDR3 is TGTGCCAGCAGCCGTTTGGTGGGGGCTACCAATGAGCAGTTCTTC.

V gene TRBV20-1 combines with J gene TRBJ2-3; D assignment may be TRBD1 or TRBD2 (6 bases each). Germline V CDR1 and CDR2: DFQATT, SNEGSKA (reference sequence). The V gene lost 6 bases and the J gene lost 0 bases, with 19 bases spanning the gap. The length of the CDR3 is 16 residues. DNA of the CDR3: TGCAGTGCAAGGGGGTTTGGGGGGACGAGCACAGATACGCAGTATTTT. It encodes CSARGFGGTSTDTQYF.

This clonotype was found a few times. This rearrangement joins TRBV5-1 to TRBJ1-6, with 9 bases lining up with TRBD1. V shed 2 bases, J shed 5 bases, and the junction held 5 bases outside the gene matches. CDR3 length equals 16 residues. CDR1 SGHRS and CDR2 YFSETQ come from the germline V gene. CDR3: CASSLEGQGNNSPLHF. In DNA form, the CDR3 reads TGCGCCAGCAGCTTAGAGGGACAGGGAAATAATTCACCCCTCCACTTT.